Listed here are 2 T cell receptor beta chains from one sample, sequenced in a study of Ad26.COV2.S vaccination and SARS-CoV-2 variants. Treatment indicated: approximately 18 received Ad26.COV2.S at low or high dose, single or two shots; roughly five received placebo; per-sample allocation not given. Sampling took place 63 days after the first vaccine or placebo injection. This table comes from immunoSEQ multiplex PCR, and its TCRdb copy is limited to in-frame clones, with some not included. This sample has roughly 400,000 clones, with 92% found just once. Sequencing used peripheral blood, obtained in a trial of Ad26.COV2.S vaccine versus placebo. The source is a person aged 18-60 years who received the Ad26.COV2.S COVID-19 vaccine or a placebo.

V and J are TRBV7-2 and TRBJ2-5; the match to TRBD1 covers 10 bases. J lost 5 bases, V lost 1 base, and 4 bases had no gene match. The CDR3 runs to 15 residues. Per germline, CDR1 SGHTA and CDR2 FQGNSA. This CDR3 is CASSLVGQGLETQYF. Written as DNA, the CDR3 is TGTGCCAGCAGCTTAGTGGGACAGGGGTTGGAGACCCAGTACTTC.

The chain joins TRBV2 to TRBJ2-1; TRBD2 agrees at 8 bases. The V segment lost 7 bases and the J segment 10 bases; nucleotides outside the gene matches: 15. CDR1 SNHLY and CDR2 FYNNEI come from the germline V gene. The CDR3 is 15 amino acids. The CDR3 protein is CASNRNSGGLREQFF. In DNA, the CDR3 is TGTGCCAGCAACAGGAACAGCGGGGGCTTAAGGGAGCAGTTCTTC.